A selection of T cell receptor beta chains follows, all from one sample in a study of cytomegalovirus exposure and HLA in healthy donors. Some clones are missing from TCRdb's copy, which holds only in-frame ones; the method was immunoSEQ multiplex PCR. The table lists 110,000 to 150,000 clones, around 72% of them singletons. Sequenced input: PBMCs. The receptors derive from a woman between 40 and 55 years old in good health and CMV-seronegative. Each CDR3 is given without its conserved first and last residue.

CDR3 length	V gene	J gene	CDR3 protein
13	TRBV4-1	TRBJ1-3	ASSHLTGGGNTIY
13	TRBV10-2	TRBJ1-1	ASSDPGTGNSEAF
12	TRBV5-6	TRBJ1-1	ASSRGQKNTEAF
13	TRBV7-9	TRBJ2-5	ASSPNQGRGETQY
13	TRBV7-9	TRBJ1-2	SSSLNDVGNYGYT
11	TRBV6-5	TRBJ2-7	ATGPGQGYEQY
10	TRBV10-3	TRBJ1-2	AISPGQAGYT
12	TRBV19	TRBJ1-6	ASSRRTANSPLH
12	TRBV6-5	TRBJ1-1	ASSSGTGVPEAF
10	TRBV2	TRBJ2-3	ASSVGLAGDN
11	TRBV14	TRBJ2-5	ASSRGLRETQY
11	TRBV6-6	TRBJ1-1	ASTLDTNTEAF
12	TRBV25-1	TRBJ2-7	ASRSGGARNEQY
13	TRBV7-9	TRBJ2-3	ASSYGGDNTDTQY
12	TRBV10-3	TRBJ1-1	AISPGTGGTEAF
12	TRBV5-1	TRBJ1-4	ASSQGGVYEKLF
11	TRBV10-3	TRBJ2-2	AISVGASGELF
12	TRBV7-3	TRBJ1-1	ASSSDRGNTEAF
10	TRBV14	TRBJ1-2	ASSSGTGVYT
12	TRBV29-1	TRBJ2-5	SVPGQGNQETQY
16	TRBV11-3	TRBJ1-2	ASSPRRTGPNHPYGYT
13	TRBV5-6	TRBJ1-3	ASSFQPSSGNTIY
15	TRBV11-2	TRBJ2-3	ASGRSPRTERTDTQY
12	TRBV10-2	TRBJ2-7	ASSGRGDSYEQY
14	TRBV7-3	TRBJ2-2	ASSLTREQGSGELF